This is a list of T cell receptor beta chains from one sample in a study of PD-1 blockade in classical Hodgkin lymphoma. The repertoire was sequenced with immunoSEQ multiplex PCR; TCRdb's copy has only in-frame clones and lacks some. In the table there are approximately 14,000 clones, approximately 86% of which are singletons. The sample here was peripheral blood mononuclear cells (PBMCs), taken at baseline. The receptors were gathered from a human donor with classical Hodgkin lymphoma. CDR3s include the opening cysteine and the closing phenylalanine or tryptophan. Fields, in order: J gene, D gene, V gene, clone size, CDR3 protein, CDR3 DNA. The D gene is left open where the match is weak. Expanded clones get a size class; other rows say once, few or many, or leave the size out.

>TRBJ1-1|TRBD1|TRBV4-1|NA
CASSQDRAGGFTEAFF
TGCGCCAGCAGCCAAGATAGAGCAGGGGGTTTCACTGAAGCTTTCTTT
>TRBJ1-2|NA|TRBV9|NA
CASSARLADDLNGYTF
TGTGCCAGCAGCGCCCGCCTGGCGGACGACCTCAATGGCTACACCTTC
>TRBJ1-1|NA|TRBV6-5|NA
CASSYGLGGVNTEAFF
TGTGCCAGCAGTTACGGGTTGGGGGGCGTGAACACTGAAGCTTTCTTT
>TRBJ1-1|TRBD1|TRBV19|NA
CASSIEAGGGFDEAFF
TGTGCCAGTAGTATTGAGGCAGGGGGGGGTTTCGATGAAGCTTTCTTT
>TRBJ2-5|NA|TRBV30|NA
CAGGGRETQYF
TGTGCTGGAGGGGGCCGGGAGACCCAGTACTTC
>TRBJ2-2|NA|TRBV4-1|NA
CASSQEGYRDSTGELFF
TGCGCCAGCAGCCAAGAAGGGTACAGGGATTCCACCGGGGAGCTGTTTTTT
>TRBJ1-6|NA|TRBV7-6|NA
CASSRGPLASPLHF
TGTGCCAGCAGCCGAGGACCGCTAGCCTCACCCCTCCACTTT
>TRBJ2-7|TRBD2|TRBV6-5|NA
CASSTSSGLNYEQYF
TGTGCCAGCAGTACTTCTAGCGGGCTGAACTACGAGCAGTACTTC
>TRBJ2-1|TRBD1|TRBV30|NA
CAGLRQGAGGNEQFF
TGTGCCGGATTACGCCAGGGGGCAGGGGGTAATGAGCAGTTCTTC
>TRBJ2-7|NA|TRBV2|NA
CASRSWDTYNEQYF
TGTGCCAGCAGATCGTGGGACACCTACAACGAGCAGTACTTC
>TRBJ2-7|NA|TRBV23-1|NA
CASSQYTQPPLYEQYF
TGCGCCAGCAGTCAGTACACTCAACCCCCCCTCTACGAGCAGTACTTC
>TRBJ2-7|NA|TRBV2|NA
CSSKGGQTYEQYF
TGTTCAAGCAAGGGGGGCCAGACCTACGAGCAGTACTTC
>TRBJ1-1|NA|TRBV27|NA
CASSFSVNTEAFF
TGTGCCAGCAGTTTCTCCGTGAACACTGAAGCTTTCTTT
>TRBJ2-7|TRBD1|TRBV10-3|NA
CAIGQGGEYEQYF
TGTGCCATCGGACAGGGCGGGGAATACGAGCAGTACTTC
>TRBJ2-7|NA|TRBV7-9|few
CASSLGYSYEQYF
TGTGCCAGCAGCTTAGGATACTCCTACGAGCAGTACTTC
>TRBJ1-5|TRBD1|TRBV2|NA
CASSRGQGDNQPQHF
TGTGCCAGCAGTCGCGGACAGGGAGATAATCAGCCCCAGCATTTT
>TRBJ2-5|TRBD2|TRBV5-1|NA
CASSPGGSSRTPEETQYF
TGCGCCAGCAGCCCGGGAGGGTCCTCGAGGACACCTGAAGAGACCCAGTACTTC
>TRBJ2-7|NA|TRBV7-9|NA
CASSGTYEQYF
TGTGCCAGCAGCGGTACCTACGAGCAGTACTTC
>TRBJ2-1|NA|TRBV4-3|few
CASSQGLGSYNEQFF
TGCGCCAGCAGCCAAGGATTGGGCTCCTACAATGAGCAGTTCTTC
>TRBJ2-4|TRBD1|TRBV2|NA
CASRKGQGTKNIQYF
TGTGCCAGCAGGAAGGGACAGGGGACAAAAAACATTCAGTACTTC
>TRBJ2-3|NA|TRBV14|once
CASSHPRQRSGDTQYF
TGTGCCAGCAGCCACCCTAGGCAGCGATCGGGCGATACGCAGTATTTT
>TRBJ2-7|TRBD1|TRBV12-5|once
CASGFPGGTEPYEQYF
TGTGCTAGTGGTTTCCCCGGTGGGACAGAGCCCTACGAGCAGTACTTC
>TRBJ1-2|NA|TRBV6-6|NA
CASSSSNSGYGYTF
TGTGCCAGCAGTTCCTCCAATTCCGGCTATGGCTACACCTTC
>TRBJ1-2|TRBD1|TRBV2|NA
CASSPGATGQYGYTF
TGTGCCAGCAGTCCCGGCGCGACAGGGCAATATGGCTACACCTTC
>TRBJ2-1|TRBD2|TRBV7-2|NA
CASSLQAGGPYNEQFF
TGTGCCAGCAGCCTCCAAGCGGGAGGGCCCTACAATGAGCAGTTCTTC
>TRBJ1-5|NA|TRBV2|NA
CASTPEKGNQPQHF
TGTGCCAGCACCCCGGAGAAGGGGAATCAGCCCCAGCATTTT
>TRBJ1-2|NA|TRBV15|NA
CATRAIGDVGHTF
TGTGCCACCAGAGCGATTGGGGATGTAGGGCACACCTTC
>TRBJ2-7|TRBD1|TRBV19|NA
CASRDRVYEQYF
TGTGCCAGTCGGGACAGGGTCTACGAGCAGTACTTC
>TRBJ2-3|NA|TRBV6-5|few
CASSPRRTSTDTQYF
TGTGCCAGCAGTCCTCGGCGGACCAGCACAGATACGCAGTATTTT
>TRBJ2-5|TRBD1|TRBV27|few
CASSIPRQGATQYF
TGTGCCAGCAGTATCCCCCGACAGGGGGCGACCCAGTACTTC
>TRBJ1-1|NA|TRBV6-6|NA
CASSPRTNTEAFF
TGTGCCAGCAGTCCGAGGACGAACACTGAAGCTTTCTTT
>TRBJ2-5|TRBD2|TRBV18|NA
CASSPPSLAGGETQYF
TGTGCCAGCTCACCACCGTCGCTAGCGGGGGGAGAGACCCAGTACTTC
>TRBJ2-3|TRBD2|TRBV4-3|NA
CASSQVLAGSRTDTQYF
TGCGCCAGCAGCCAAGTCCTAGCGGGGAGCCGCACAGATACGCAGTATTTT
>TRBJ2-5|TRBD2|TRBV7-9|NA
CASSQPGLAGEETQYF
TGTGCCAGCAGCCAGCCCGGACTAGCGGGAGAAGAGACCCAGTACTTC
>TRBJ1-5|NA|TRBV30|once
CAWRENSNQPQHF
TGTGCCTGGAGGGAGAATAGCAATCAGCCCCAGCATTTT
>TRBJ1-5|NA|TRBV7-2|few
CASSPGAADQPQHF
TGTGCCAGCAGCCCTGGGGCAGCGGATCAGCCCCAGCATTTT
>TRBJ2-4|TRBD2|TRBV28|NA
CASSLGIAGAKNIQYF
TGTGCCAGCAGTTTAGGGATAGCGGGAGCCAAAAACATTCAGTACTTC
>TRBJ2-2|NA|TRBV29-1|NA
CSVDEEGSHTGELFF
TGCAGCGTTGACGAGGAAGGGTCGCACACCGGGGAGCTGTTTTTT
>TRBJ2-2|NA|TRBV4-1|NA
CASSVNTGELFF
TGCGCCAGCAGCGTAAACACCGGGGAGCTGTTTTTT
>TRBJ1-1|NA|TRBV5-1|NA
CASSSQGLNTEAFF
TGCGCCAGCAGCTCACAGGGTCTGAACACTGAAGCTTTCTTT
>TRBJ1-5|NA|TRBV19|NA
CASSIKRLNKDPQHF
TGTGCCAGTAGTATCAAACGACTAAATAAGGATCCCCAGCATTTT
>TRBJ1-2|NA|TRBV28|NA
CASSFLGFRGYTF
TGTGCCAGCAGTTTTCTGGGGTTCCGTGGCTACACCTTC
>TRBJ2-1|NA|TRBV5-8|NA
CASSTGTAYNEQFF
TGTGCCAGCAGCACCGGGACGGCCTACAATGAGCAGTTCTTC
>TRBJ2-5|TRBD2|TRBV28|NA
CASRGGRDQETQYF
TGTGCCAGCAGAGGCGGGAGGGACCAAGAGACCCAGTACTTC
>TRBJ2-7|NA|TRBV28|NA
CASSLILGSPSYEQYF
TGTGCCAGCAGTTTAATTCTAGGGTCCCCCTCCTACGAGCAGTACTTC